The 28 T cell receptor beta chains below all came from one sample that was sequenced in a study of control samples from healthy donors and cancer patients. The assay was immunoSEQ multiplex PCR, and TCRdb's table has in-frame clones only and misses some. This sample has about 100,000 clones; about 90% occur once, and the top ten carry 18%. Specimen: blood. The receptors were gathered from a woman aged 50 to 60 in good health.

The genes are TRBV7-2 and TRBJ2-3, with 8 nucleotides matching TRBD2. Germline V gene lookup returns CDR1 SGHTA and CDR2 FQGNSA. The CDR3 runs to 15 residues. V gave up 10 bases and J gave up 3 bases; unmatched junction bases: 12. CDR3 in amino acids: CATTITGGPTDTQYF. The CDR3 region has the DNA TGTGCCACCACAATAACGGGAGGGCCTACAGATACGCAGTATTTT. The full variable domain, its missing parts supplied by reference TRBV7-2 and TRBJ2-3, is GAGVSQSPSNKVTEKGKDVELRCDPISGHTALYWYRQSLGQGLEFLIYFQGNSAPDKSGLPSDRFSAERTGGSVSTLTIQRTQQEDSAVYLCATTITGGPTDTQYFGPGTRLTVL.

The chain joins TRBV4-1 to TRBJ1-6, with 7 bases fitting TRBD1. The V and J ends lost 6 bases and 9 bases, in that order; junction bases with no gene match: 14. CDR1 is MGHRA, CDR2 YSYEKL, per germline. CDR3 length: 16 residues. The CDR3 loop is CASSHVTGERSSPLHF. CDR3 DNA: TGCGCCAGCAGTCATGTCACAGGGGAAAGGAGTTCACCCCTCCACTTT.

The rearrangement links TRBV9 to TRBJ2-7; TRBD2 aligns across 10 bases. There are 16 residues in the CDR3. CDR1 and CDR2 (germline): SGDLS, YYNGEE. V lost 0 bases and J lost 3; bases outside the gene matches: 6. The CDR3 bases are TGTGCCAGCAGCGTAGGGGGTAGCGGGGGGCACTACGAGCAGTACTTC. Protein: CASSVGGSGGHYEQYF.

By sample share, this clone is medium-sized (0.01 to 0.1%). The rearrangement joins TRBV9 to TRBJ1-1; TRBD1 matches at 7 bases. The CDR3 has 16 residues. The ends lost 4 bases at V and 3 bases at J; junction bases unmatched: 12. Germline assignment: CDR1 SGDLS and CDR2 YYNGEE. The CDR3 protein is CASSPRGGAADTEAFF. The CDR3 bases are TGTGCCAGCAGCCCTAGAGGGGGCGCGGCGGACACTGAAGCTTTCTTT.

The gene calls are TRBV29-1 and TRBJ2-5; D could derive from TRBD1 or TRBD2 (5 bases each). The CDR3 extends over 12 amino acids. Trimming removed 3 bases at V and 4 bases at J, with 9 bases between. Germline lookup yields CDR1 SQVTM and CDR2 ANQGSEA. The CDR3 DNA is TGCAGCGTTGATCCAGGGAGAGAGACCCAGTACTTC. Its protein is CSVDPGRETQYF.

This clone was picked up a small number of times. The chain uses TRBV24-1 and TRBJ1-1; the D gene is possibly TRBD1 (5 bases). The CDR3 extends over 17 amino acids. Germline CDR1 reads KGHDR; CDR2 reads SFDVKD. V lost 0 bases and J 1 base, leaving 14 bases between the germline ends. CDR3 sequence: CATSDLDRENRNTEAFF. The CDR3 DNA reads TGTGCCACCAGTGATTTGGACAGAGAGAACCGGAACACTGAAGCTTTCTTT.

The CDR3 is CASSHGTGGVNEQFF. DNA for the CDR3: TGCGCCAGCAGCCACGGGACAGGGGGCGTGAATGAGCAGTTCTTC. The rearrangement uses TRBV5-1 and TRBJ2-1; 12 bases agree with TRBD1. V was clipped by 4 bases and J by 7 bases; unmatched bases: 6. The CDR3 is made up of 15 amino acids. Germline CDR1 is SGHRS and CDR2 is YFSETQ.

The V gene is TRBV5-1, the J gene TRBJ2-2, with 10 bases fitting TRBD2. The CDR3 extends over 18 amino acids. The germline V gene encodes CDR1 SGHRS and CDR2 YFSETQ. The V segment lost 2 bases and the J segment 0 bases; nucleotides outside the gene matches: 7. The CDR3 protein is CASSFTLAGSTNTGELFF. CDR3 nucleotide sequence: TGCGCCAGCAGCTTTACACTAGCGGGGTCTACGAACACCGGGGAGCTGTTTTTT.

This clone was recorded a few times. The chain combines TRBV27 with TRBJ1-2, with D possibly matching TRBD1 (6 bases). The CDR3 runs to 14 residues. CDR1 and CDR2 from the germline V gene are MNHEY and SMNVEV (reference sequence). With 5 bases removed from V and 6 bases from J, the gap between germline ends came to 16 bases. The CDR3 loop is CASSPAGRGHGYTF. CDR3 bases: TGTGCCAGCAGTCCCGCCGGCAGGGGTCATGGCTACACCTTC.

The chain recombines TRBV12-3 or TRBV12-4 with TRBJ1-2, with 12 bases identical to TRBD1. J lost 8 bases, V lost 7 bases, and 5 bases had no gene match. This CDR3 is built from 13 residues. The CDR3 sequence: CASTQGTGGGYTF. DNA of the CDR3: TGTGCCAGCACCCAAGGGACAGGGGGCGGCTACACCTTC.

CDR3 amino acids: CASSLGSLYEQYV. For the CDR3, the DNA is TGTGCCAGCTCCCTCGGGAGTCTCTACGAGCAGTACGTC. V is TRBV18 and J is TRBJ2-7, with D perhaps TRBD2 (6 bases). The V end was cut by 6 bases, the J end by 3 bases, with 12 bases between. Germline CDR1 and CDR2: KGHSH and LQKENI. The CDR3 loop spans 13 amino acids.

The genes are TRBV15 and TRBJ1-1; tentatively, D is TRBD1 (6 bases). Germline V lookup: CDR1 LNHNV, CDR2 YYDKDF (reference sequence). This CDR3 comprises 15 residues. The V gene lost 1 base and the J gene lost 4 bases, with 13 bases spanning the gap. DNA for the CDR3: TGTGCCACCAGCAGAGGCTGGGGGGCGGGCACTGAAGCTTTCTTT. Protein sequence: CATSRGWGAGTEAFF.

V usage is TRBV4-1 and J usage is TRBJ2-3, with D perhaps TRBD1 (5 bases). The germline V gene has CDR1 MGHRA and CDR2 YSYEKL. The length of the CDR3 is 14 residues. V shed 4 bases and J shed 2 bases, with 10 bases lying between them. The CDR3 loop reads CASSPLDITDTQYF. In DNA, the CDR3 is TGCGCCAGCAGCCCCTTGGACATCACAGATACGCAGTATTTT.

This clone showed up just once. The genes are TRBV30 and TRBJ2-2; 11 bases are shared with TRBD2. CDR1 and CDR2 from the germline V gene are GTSNPN and SVGIG (reference sequence). This CDR3 comprises 13 residues. This CDR3 reads CVGLAANTGELFF. The CDR3 nucleotides are TGTGTGGGACTAGCGGCCAACACCGGGGAGCTGTTTTTT.

The rearrangement uses TRBV9 and TRBJ2-7; D gene ambiguous. CDR1 is SGDLS, CDR2 YYNGEE, per germline. V was trimmed by 2 bases and J by 1 base, leaving 10 bases between them. CDR3 length: 14 amino acids. The CDR3 loop is CASSVDWGSYEQYF. The CDR3 DNA is TGTGCCAGCAGCGTTGACTGGGGTTCCTACGAGCAGTACTTC.

The chain couples TRBV7-3 to TRBJ2-3; the D gene could be TRBD1 or TRBD2 (5 bases each). Trimming stripped 5 bases from V and 6 bases from J, with 9 bases between. Germline V gives CDR1 SGHTA, CDR2 FQGTGA. The CDR3 is 12 amino acids. Here the CDR3 DNA reads TGTGCCAGCAGCCACGGGACCGATACGCAGTATTTT. It translates to CASSHGTDTQYF.

The chain has TRBV11-3 and TRBJ2-5; D is uncertain. This CDR3 region has 15 residues. Germline assignment: CDR1 SGHNT and CDR2 YENEEA. The V gene lost 6 bases and the J gene lost 5 bases, with 19 bases spanning the gap. The CDR3 DNA sequence: TGTGCCAGCAGTCCGACGGGCTCCTCCCAGGAGACCCAGTACTTC. Encoded protein: CASSPTGSSQETQYF.

This clone has a single count. V usage is TRBV5-8 and J usage is TRBJ1-2, with 12 bases lining up with TRBD1. Germline V gene lookup returns CDR1 SGHTS and CDR2 YDEGEE. The CDR3 totals 15 residues. The trim removed 4 bases at V and 2 bases at J, leaving 3 bases unmatched. CDR3 DNA: TGTGCCAGCAGCCCGGGACAGGGGGCGAACTATGGCTACACCTTC. Its translation: CASSPGQGANYGYTF. Drawing the rest from reference TRBV5-8 and TRBJ1-2, the complete variable domain is EAGVTQSPTHLIKTRGQQATLRCSPISGHTSVYWYQQALGLGLQFLLWYDEGEERNRGNFPPRFSGRQFPNYSSELNVNALELEDSALYLCASSPGQGANYGYTFGSGTRLTVV.

This chain joins TRBV5-6 and TRBJ2-3, with D uncertain. The CDR3 is 15 residues long. Germline-derived CDR1 and CDR2 are SGHDT and YYEEEE. V was shortened by 0 bases and J by 2 bases, with 10 bases between the two germline ends. The CDR3 loop reads CASSLAGAVTDTQYF. The CDR3 DNA reads as TGTGCCAGCAGCTTGGCCGGTGCGGTCACAGATACGCAGTATTTT. Full variable domain (missing parts from reference TRBV5-6 and TRBJ2-3): DAGVTQSPTHLIKTRGQQVTLRCSPKSGHDTVSWYQQALGQGPQFIFQYYEEEERQRGNFPDRFSGHQFPNYSSELNVNALLLGDSALYLCASSLAGAVTDTQYFGPGTRLTVL.

J is TRBJ2-2 and V is TRBV18; TRBD2 might be the D (5 bases). The CDR3 length is 15 residues. In germline, CDR1 is KGHSH, CDR2 LQKENI. Trimming removed 3 bases from V and 5 bases from J, with 13 bases in between. The CDR3 region is CASSPRTGKTGELFF. CDR3 in DNA: TGTGCCAGCTCACCCCGGACGGGGAAGACCGGGGAGCTGTTTTTT.

The chain combines TRBV7-2 with TRBJ1-2, with D perhaps matching TRBD1 (6 bases). Germline CDR1 and CDR2: SGHTA and FQGNSA. This CDR3 spans 16 amino acids. V gave up 5 bases and J gave up 4 bases, with 20 bases separating them. CDR3 in DNA: TGTGCCAGCAGCGGGCCGACGGGGGCGTCGGCCTATGGCTACACCTTC. Protein sequence: CASSGPTGASAYGYTF.

This chain links TRBV9 with TRBJ2-3; D ambiguous. There are 12 residues in the CDR3. V was pared by 2 bases and J by 3 bases, with 4 bases between. Germline CDR1 reads SGDLS; CDR2 reads YYNGEE. The CDR3 sequence is CASSVPTDTQYF. CDR3 nucleotides: TGTGCCAGCAGCGTCCCTACAGATACGCAGTATTTT.

The chain couples TRBV5-4 to TRBJ1-5; D is perhaps TRBD1 (6 bases). Germline V lookup: CDR1 SGHNT, CDR2 YYREEE (reference sequence). V lost 3 bases and J lost 5, with 24 bases in between. CDR3 length equals 18 residues. The CDR3 spells CASSYMAGARYKDQPQHF. The CDR3 region has the DNA TGTGCCAGCAGCTATATGGCAGGGGCCCGCTATAAGGATCAGCCCCAGCATTTT.

The sample holds one count of this clone. V usage is TRBV27 and J usage is TRBJ1-1; D remains ambiguous. The CDR3 has 13 amino acids. V lost 3 bases and J lost 1, with 6 bases in between. The V gene's germline CDR1 is MNHEY and CDR2 SMNVEV (reference sequence). CDR3: CASSFAGNTEAFF. CDR3 coding DNA: TGTGCCAGCAGTTTCGCAGGGAACACTGAAGCTTTCTTT.

The chain couples TRBV2 to TRBJ1-2; 8 nucleotides match TRBD1. This CDR3 comprises 15 residues. V lost 11 bases to trimming and J lost 3 bases; unmatched junction nucleotides: 14. Germline CDR1 reads SNHLY; CDR2 reads FYNNEI. CDR3 nucleotides: TGTGCCCGCTTACACAGGGGGAACACCGACTATGGCTACACCTTC. Translation: CARLHRGNTDYGYTF. Using reference TRBV2 and TRBJ1-2 for the parts outside the CDR3, the full variable domain is EPEVTQTPSHQVTQMGQEVILRCVPISNHLYFYWYRQILGQKVEFLVSFYNNEISEKSEIFDDQFSVERPDGSNFTLKIRSTKLEDSAMYFCARLHRGNTDYGYTFGSGTRLTVV.

The chain is built from TRBV7-8 and TRBJ2-2, with 7 bases lining up with TRBD1. The CDR3 is made up of 15 amino acids. The ends lost 6 bases at V and 3 bases at J; junction bases unmatched: 7. CDR1 SGHVS and CDR2 FQNEAQ come from the germline V gene. CDR3: CASREGGLDTGELFF. The CDR3, as DNA: TGTGCCAGCAGAGAAGGGGGCCTAGACACCGGGGAGCTGTTTTTT.

This clone appeared once. The chain is built from TRBV18 and TRBJ1-2, with D perhaps matching TRBD1 (6 bases). The CDR3 is 13 amino acids. Trimming shortened V by 4 bases and J by 8 bases, and 14 bases separated the two germline ends. Germline V lookup: CDR1 KGHSH, CDR2 LQKENI. DNA for the CDR3: TGTGCCAGCTCACAATGGACAGAGAGGGGCTACACCTTC. Translation: CASSQWTERGYTF. The full variable domain, in which reference TRBV18 and TRBJ1-2 provide the parts outside the CDR3, is NAGVMQNPRHLVRRRGQEARLRCSPMKGHSHVYWYRQLPEEGLKFMVYLQKENIIDESGMPKERFSAEFPKEGPSILRIQQVVRGDSAAYFCASSQWTERGYTFGSGTRLTVV.

The chain has TRBV6-5 and TRBJ1-5; the D gene is possibly TRBD1 (6 bases). There are 14 residues in the CDR3. The V and J ends lost 4 bases and 11 bases respectively, with 18 bases between them. In germline, CDR1 is MNHEY, CDR2 SVGAGI. CDR3 in amino acids: CASSSTLQGWTQHF. For the CDR3, the DNA is TGTGCCAGCAGTTCAACACTACAGGGTTGGACCCAGCATTTT.